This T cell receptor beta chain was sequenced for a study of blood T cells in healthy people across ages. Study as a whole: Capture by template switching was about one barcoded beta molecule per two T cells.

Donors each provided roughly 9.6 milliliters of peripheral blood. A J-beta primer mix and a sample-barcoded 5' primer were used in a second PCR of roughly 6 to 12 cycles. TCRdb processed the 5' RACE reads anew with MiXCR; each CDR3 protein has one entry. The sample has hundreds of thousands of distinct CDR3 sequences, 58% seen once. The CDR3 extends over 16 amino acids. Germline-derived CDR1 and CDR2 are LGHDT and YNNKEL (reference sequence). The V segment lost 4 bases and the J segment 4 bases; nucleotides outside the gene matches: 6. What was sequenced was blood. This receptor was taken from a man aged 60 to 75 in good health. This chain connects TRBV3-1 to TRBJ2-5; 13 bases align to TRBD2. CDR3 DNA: TGTGCCAGCAGCCCAGGGACTAGCGGGGTCAGAGAGACCCAGTACTTC. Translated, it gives CASSPGTSGVRETQYF.